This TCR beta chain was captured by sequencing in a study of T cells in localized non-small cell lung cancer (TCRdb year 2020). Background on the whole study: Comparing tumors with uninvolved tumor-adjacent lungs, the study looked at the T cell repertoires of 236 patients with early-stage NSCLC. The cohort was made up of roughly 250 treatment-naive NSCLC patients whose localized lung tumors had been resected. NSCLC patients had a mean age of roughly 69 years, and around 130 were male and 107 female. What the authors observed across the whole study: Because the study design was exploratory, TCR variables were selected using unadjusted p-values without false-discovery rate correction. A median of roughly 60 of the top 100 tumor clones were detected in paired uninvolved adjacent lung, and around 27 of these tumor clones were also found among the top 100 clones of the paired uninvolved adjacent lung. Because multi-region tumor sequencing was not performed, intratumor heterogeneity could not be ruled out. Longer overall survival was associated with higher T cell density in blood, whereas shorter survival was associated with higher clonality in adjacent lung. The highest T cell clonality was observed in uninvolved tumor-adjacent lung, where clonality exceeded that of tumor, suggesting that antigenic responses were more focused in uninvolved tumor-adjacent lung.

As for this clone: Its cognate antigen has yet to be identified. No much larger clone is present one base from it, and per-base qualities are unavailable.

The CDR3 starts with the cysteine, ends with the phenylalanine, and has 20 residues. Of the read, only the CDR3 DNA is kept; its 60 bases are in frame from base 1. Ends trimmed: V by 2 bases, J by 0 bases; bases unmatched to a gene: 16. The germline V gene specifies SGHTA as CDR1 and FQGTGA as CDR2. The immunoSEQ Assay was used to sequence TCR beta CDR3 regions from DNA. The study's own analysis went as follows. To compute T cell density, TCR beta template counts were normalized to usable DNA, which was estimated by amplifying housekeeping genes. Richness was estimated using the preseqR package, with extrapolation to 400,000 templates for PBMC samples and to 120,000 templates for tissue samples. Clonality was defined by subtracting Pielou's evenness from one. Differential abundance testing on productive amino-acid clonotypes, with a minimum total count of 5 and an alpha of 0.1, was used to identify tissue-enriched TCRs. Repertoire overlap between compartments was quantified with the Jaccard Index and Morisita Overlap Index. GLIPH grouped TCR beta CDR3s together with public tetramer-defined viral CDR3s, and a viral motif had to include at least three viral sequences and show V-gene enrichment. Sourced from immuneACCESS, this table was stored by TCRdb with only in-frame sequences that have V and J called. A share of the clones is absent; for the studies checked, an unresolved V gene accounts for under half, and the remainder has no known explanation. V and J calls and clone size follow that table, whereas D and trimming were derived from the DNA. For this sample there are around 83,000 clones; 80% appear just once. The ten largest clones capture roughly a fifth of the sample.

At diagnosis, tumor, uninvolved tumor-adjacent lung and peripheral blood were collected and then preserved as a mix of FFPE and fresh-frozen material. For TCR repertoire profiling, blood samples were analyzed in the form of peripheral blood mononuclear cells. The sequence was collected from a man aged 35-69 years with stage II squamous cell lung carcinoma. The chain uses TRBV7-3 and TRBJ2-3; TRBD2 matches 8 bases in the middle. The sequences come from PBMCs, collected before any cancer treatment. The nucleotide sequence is TGTGCCAGCAGCTTAGCCCCTCGCAGCGGGGGCCTTTATAGCACAGATACGCAGTATTTT. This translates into CASSLAPRSGGLYSTDTQYF.